Here is one T cell receptor beta chain with its context. What this receptor recognizes is not known. Base-call qualities are not available, and no considerably larger clone is one nucleotide away. Libraries were built with the immunoSEQ multiplex PCR assay. A mixture of 60 forward primers for TCR Vbeta segments and 13 reverse primers for TCR Jbeta segments was used in the multiplex PCR. The CDR3 region of rearranged TCR beta genes was amplified from genomic DNA by a multiplex PCR assay. The Illumina HiSeq System was used to sequence the amplified TCR beta libraries as 87-base-pair reads. Concerning the study's data processing: A later analysis counted some 80 million unique TCR beta chains across the 550 to 800 repertoires, and some 11 million of these chains were shared by at least two donors. Raw reads were error-corrected and collapsed into unique sequences with a nearest-neighbor algorithm that merged closely related sequences to remove PCR and sequencing errors. To assign V, D and J gene segments, CDR3 sequences were aligned to IMGT reference sequences. For a sequence to be retained, at least a six-nucleotide match to both a V gene segment and a J gene segment was required. A rearrangement was called productive if the CDR3 had no stop codons and remained in frame with V and J, and every other rearrangement was called non-productive. CDR3 was defined according to IMGT convention as the region running from the second conserved V-encoded cysteine to the conserved J-encoded phenylalanine. The earlier analysis of about 610 of the donors excluded any sequence lacking an unambiguous match to a single V gene segment. An earlier analysis of 550 to 650 of the donors classified V segments as functional when productive rearrangements were above 56.7% and as segregating when the standard deviation between donors was above 5%. A statistical classification framework was built for diagnosing cytomegalovirus status from the catalog of TCR beta chain sequences. V and J gene assignment, in a later analysis, came from comparing TCR nucleotide sequences with IMGT/GENE-DB human TR gene sequences. A later analysis assigned CDR3 sequences and most-parsimonious VDJ recombination scenarios with the TCRdist pipeline. In a later analysis, each TCR beta chain was defined by its CDR3 amino acid sequence together with its V-gene family, and reads lacking a unique V-gene family were excluded. To address suspected cross-contamination and a sequencing artifact, a later analysis removed around 600 highly shared, low-generation-probability nucleotide sequences. In a later analysis, a clonal expansion index for each public chain was calculated from normalized within-repertoire ranks of inferred template counts. In a later analysis, generation probabilities were computed using a VDJ recombination model fitted to out-of-frame rearrangements, and the results were checked against IGoR. In a later analysis, TCR-TCR, TCR-HLA and TCR-CMV co-occurrence was scored with hypergeometric tests, and a repertoire-size bias correction was applied to TCR pairs. False discovery rates were estimated in a later analysis by permuting HLA or CMV assignments 20 times. In a later analysis, co-occurring TCRs were grouped using DBSCAN, and TCRdist sequence similarity was added for clustering within HLA-allele-positive subsets. For co-occurrence clustering, repertoires with fewer than 30,000 or more than 120,000 public chains were excluded, along with roughly 5 repertoires with anomalous nucleotide sharing. The clones in this table, taken by TCRdb from immuneACCESS, are in-frame only. Not every clone is retained; where verified, under half of the shortfall comes from an unresolved V gene, and the cause of the rest is unknown. V and J calls and clone size are copied from that table; D and trimming were computed from the DNA. This sample holds approximately 190,000 clones; more than 70% were observed only once. Around 1.6% of the sample is in the top ten clones.

The entry originates in a study of cytomegalovirus exposure and HLA in healthy donors (dated 2017 in TCRdb). About the full investigation: In an earlier analysis of some 550 of the donors, around 300 Gb of sequence data and just under 120 million unique TCR beta sequences from roughly 200 million T cells were reported. Genome-wide SNP genotypes for about three fifths of the roughly 670 donors were used in a later genetic analysis, which treated that subset as a discovery cohort. To predict cytomegalovirus infection status, the study brought together high-throughput TCR immunosequencing, statistical association of individual TCRs with disease status, and machine learning. Typing coverage differed by locus: A, B, C, DRB1 and DQB1 were typed in about 620-630 donors, DQA1 in 522, DPA1 in approximately 600, and DPB1 in 472. The T cell repertoires of 700 or so subjects were profiled by immunosequencing and related to cytomegalovirus serostatus. An early release covering 550 to 650 HLA-typed donors comprised about 310 gigabases of sequencing data and tens of millions of unique TCR sequences. The study aimed to test whether signatures of past pathogen exposure could be identified by cataloging public T cell receptors. In an earlier analysis of 500 to 650 of the donors, high-throughput TCR beta sequencing was used to judge whether each TCR beta V gene segment behaved as functional or pseudogenic. Besides the first cohort of hundreds of subjects, a separate validation cohort made up of over 100 different subjects was used. Donor age, sex, ethnicity and CMV serostatus were compiled alongside the repertoire data. Several DR-DQ haplotypes were treated as single units for association and clustering because of strong linkage in the cohort. Every repertoire in the discovery cohort had been generated on one and the same sequencing platform. Among approximately 370 genotyped donors of the cohort, an average of roughly 230,000 unique TCR beta nucleotide sequences was sequenced per donor, of which roughly 17% were non-productive. Of the roughly 420 genotyped donors, 70% to 90% were placed in the genetic ancestry cluster associated with self-reported Caucasian donors. HLA typing covered class I and class II loci at four-digit resolution. A later analysis re-analyzed previously published TCR beta repertoires from 500 to 700 donors and added high-resolution HLA genotyping to study TCR occurrence patterns. In the later analysis, no new phenotypic data were used to find candidate immune exposures; instead, reliance was placed on TCR beta sequences and their occurrence across donors.

Trimming at the junction amounts to 0 bases on V and 7 bases on J, and the germline ends lie 6 bases apart. The CDR3 numbers 12 residues from cysteine through phenylalanine. CDR3 DNA only is kept here, 36 bases in frame from base 1. CDR1 and CDR2 are read off the germline V gene as SGHTA and FQGNSA. In total, roughly 710 healthy bone marrow donors made up the cohort. At the time of sampling, all cohort members were nominally healthy, though unrecorded immune exposures were likely present. The donor was CMV seropositive and belonged to the group of 250 to 300 seropositive cohort members. A peripheral blood sample was collected from each donor, and TCR beta sequencing was performed on peripheral blood mononuclear cells. The Qiagen DNeasy Blood Extraction Kit was used to extract genomic DNA from the blood cell samples. What the work shows at the level of the full study, not this receptor alone: Cytomegalovirus status was reported to be diagnosed by the classifier with high specificity and sensitivity in both the original and validation cohorts. In the study, roughly 160 TCR beta chains were listed as associated with cytomegalovirus. In a later analysis, most CMV-associated TCR beta chains were found to appear HLA-restricted, with HLA associations seemingly driven largely by CMV exposure. It was suggested by the authors that the approach could potentially be generalized to other disease states and immunological phenotypes. A later genetic analysis associated a missense DCLRE1C variant with V-gene and J-gene trimming of TCR beta chains, and an independent cohort replicated the association. While some public TCRs were present in many individuals, most TCR sequences turned up only very rarely across donors. A further reported finding was that TCR beta sequences accurately predicted the HLA-A and HLA-B alleles for most subjects in the first cohort. Compared with equally common non-associated chains, HLA-associated TCR beta chains in a later analysis were more clonally expanded and had lower generation probabilities. According to a later genetic analysis, donors in an Asian-associated ancestry cluster had fewer N-insertions in productive TCRs than the roughly 700-donor mean. In this cohort, only TCR beta chains were sequenced, and detectable features were limited by the absence of alpha or paired-chain data. Presence/absence analyses assumed roughly uniform sequencing depth across donors, an assumption that may not hold. In a later analysis, TCR association rates were found to vary across HLA loci, with the most associated TCRs seen for DRB1 alleles and the fewest for HLA-C alleles. Correlated functional status among segregating V segments might reflect linkage disequilibrium, but an unknown experimental factor could not be ruled out. When HLA alleles, especially DR and DQ, strongly co-occurred, attributing TCR associations to individual alleles was difficult. According to a later analysis, parvovirus B19, influenza, CMV and Epstein-Barr virus appeared linked to several top co-occurrence clusters. A later analysis associated 15,000 to 20,000 TCR beta sequences with specific HLA alleles at a false discovery rate of 0.05. Broadly in line with IMGT annotations, most TCR beta V segments showed up in productive rearrangements about 90% or about 30% of the time in an earlier analysis of several hundred of the donors. Three of the identified cytomegalovirus-associated TCR beta chains were confirmed in vitro to be specific for cytomegalovirus antigens. Because HLA typing was unavailable for some donors at each locus, only the typed subset was used in association tests. For the cohort, immune exposure information was limited to CMV serostatus. Because the 87-base-pair reads could not distinguish some IMGT-functional V segments, including TRBV6-2 and TRBV6-3, those segments were excluded. A cluster of highly shared sequence variants was judged likely to represent a technical artifact of the sequencing pipeline. Because counts were too low, 15 to 20 rarely observed V segments, including chromosome 9 orphons, were left out of the earlier analysis of a few hundred of the donors.

The chain was built from TRBV7-2 and TRBJ1-2, with no confident D gene call. The receptor was derived from a man aged 40-49 years in good health and CMV-seropositive. The sequenced sample consisted of PBMCs. The CDR3 region reads CASSLAQFGYTF. Here is the DNA: TGTGCCAGCAGCTTAGCGCAGTTTGGCTACACCTTC.